The rows below give T cell receptor beta chains drawn from one sample of a study of T cells after yellow fever vaccination. Each CDR3 protein gets one entry after TCRdb re-called the 5' RACE reads with MiXCR. This sample carries about 350,000 distinct CDR3 sequences, under 14% of them seen once, and the ten largest clones take less than 20%. This specimen consisted of PBMCs, obtained on the day of the first yellow fever vaccination. The origin of the receptors is a man aged 18 to 30 who received the YFV17D yellow fever vaccine. The CDR3 runs from the conserved cysteine through the conserved F or W. The order of the fields is clone size, J gene, D gene, V gene, CDR3 DNA, CDR3 protein. The D gene is left open where the match is weak. Only part of the rows carry a size: once, few, many, or a class if the clone is expanded.

>few|TRBJ1-1|-|TRBV6-4
TGTGCCAGCAGTGATCAGGCTCAGGGCACTGAAGCTTTCTTT
CASSDQAQGTEAFF
>many|TRBJ2-1|-|TRBV7-8
TGTGCCAGCAGCTTAGAGGACTTTTGGTACAATGAGCAGTTCTTC
CASSLEDFWYNEQFF
>few|TRBJ2-2|-|TRBV7-2
TGTGCCAGCAGCTTCACCAGGGGTCGCACCGGGGAGCTGTTTTTT
CASSFTRGRTGELFF
>-|TRBJ1-1|-|TRBV20-1
TGCAGTGCAGTTAACCCACTGAACACTGAAGCTTTCTTT
CSAVNPLNTEAFF
>-|TRBJ1-6|-|TRBV4-3
TGCGCCAGCAGCCAAGACAGTGGAGTTAATTCACCCCTCCACTTT
CASSQDSGVNSPLHF
>few|TRBJ2-5|-|TRBV7-2
TGTGCCAGCCACGTACGGGGCGCGCAAGAGACCCAGTACTTC
CASHVRGAQETQYF
>-|TRBJ2-1|-|TRBV5-1
TGCGCCAGCAGCTTGGAAGGTCATGAGCAGTTCTTC
CASSLEGHEQFF
>few|TRBJ2-3|-|TRBV20-1
TGCAGTGCTAGAGATCGTAGGCGGGGAGCAGATACGCAGTATTTT
CSARDRRRGADTQYF
>few|TRBJ1-1|TRBD1|TRBV9
TGTGCCAGCAGTGGGGACAGGGGTTCGGACACTGAAGCTTTCTTT
CASSGDRGSDTEAFF
>-|TRBJ2-3|-|TRBV5-1
TGCGCCAGCAGCTCCGGACTTACCGTGTGGGCAGATACGCAGTATTTT
CASSSGLTVWADTQYF
>many|TRBJ2-2|-|TRBV5-1
TGCGCCAGCAGCCTCGGGACTCCGAACACCGGGGAGCTGTTTTTT
CASSLGTPNTGELFF
>few|TRBJ2-1|-|TRBV7-6
TGTGCCAGCAGCCTAAACCCTGAAGAAGAACTAAACAATGAGCAGTTCTTC
CASSLNPEEELNNEQFF
>few|TRBJ2-1|-|TRBV6-6
TGTGCCAGCGGGTTGGCTCGTGAGCAGTTCTTC
CASGLAREQFF
>few|TRBJ2-7|-|TRBV2
TGTGCCAGCAGTGTCCCCCTGGTCGGGACCTCGCTCGAGCAGTACTTC
CASSVPLVGTSLEQYF
>few|TRBJ1-5|TRBD1|TRBV5-1
TGCGCCAGCAGCTTAGGGACAGGGGGCGGTCAGCCCCAGCATTTT
CASSLGTGGGQPQHF
>-|TRBJ1-6|-|TRBV2
TGTGCCAGCAGTGTGCAGGTTGGGACCCTCCACTTT
CASSVQVGTLHF
>many|TRBJ2-3|-|TRBV24-1
TGTGCCACCAGCTTTCAGGGTACGCAGTATTTT
CATSFQGTQYF
>few|TRBJ1-2|-|TRBV28
TGTGCCGCCCAGGGTCCCCTACTCTATGGCTACACCTTC
CAAQGPLLYGYTF
>few|TRBJ1-5|TRBD1|TRBV7-9
TGTGCCAGCAGCTCCTCGACAGGGGAGAAAGGACAGCCCCAGCATTTT
CASSSSTGEKGQPQHF
>-|TRBJ1-2|-|TRBV5-1
TGCGCCAGCAGCGACGACCCGTCAGGCCCTTATGGCTACACCTTC
CASSDDPSGPYGYTF
>-|TRBJ2-2|TRBD1|TRBV5-4
TGTGCCAGCAGCTGGGGACAGACCGGGGAGCTGTTTTTT
CASSWGQTGELFF
>few|TRBJ1-2|-|TRBV20-1
TGCAGTGCTAGAGGTCCCGGGGTTCTCTTATTCGGCTACACCTTC
CSARGPGVLLFGYTF
>few|TRBJ1-1|-|TRBV7-8
TGTGCCAGCAGCTTAGCTCAGGGCGGTACTGAAGCTTTCTTT
CASSLAQGGTEAFF
>-|TRBJ2-1|-|TRBV5-4
TGTGCCAGCAGCACGGGGCCGCTCTACAATGAGCAGTTCTTC
CASSTGPLYNEQFF
>-|TRBJ2-3|-|TRBV6-2/TRBV6-3
TGTGCCAGCAGTTACCAGTCTAGCACAGATACGCAGTATTTT
CASSYQSSTDTQYF
>-|TRBJ2-7|-|TRBV4-1
TGCGCCAGCAGCCAAGATCGGAGGGACGAGCAGTACTTC
CASSQDRRDEQYF
>-|TRBJ2-5|TRBD2|TRBV15
TGTGCCACCAGCTTTCGACTAGCGGGGCAAGAGACCCAGTACTTC
CATSFRLAGQETQYF
>-|TRBJ1-5|-|TRBV30
TGTGCCTGGAGTGAGGGTACCGGGTCATGGCAGCCCCAGCATTTT
CAWSEGTGSWQPQHF
>-|TRBJ2-3|TRBD1|TRBV12-3/TRBV12-4
TGTGCCAGCAGTCTTGGGGTTACGACAGGGAAATTGGAGTATTTT
CASSLGVTTGKLEYF
>-|TRBJ2-4|-|TRBV5-8
TGTGCCAGCAGCTTGGTCCAGTTCGCCAAAAACATTCAGTACTTC
CASSLVQFAKNIQYF
>-|TRBJ2-3|TRBD2|TRBV5-5
TGTGCCAGCAGCTTGGCGGACTTAGCGGGGTGGATAGATACGCAGTATTTT
CASSLADLAGWIDTQYF
>-|TRBJ2-7|TRBD1|TRBV27
TGTGCCAGCACGAACGACAGGGGTGGGTACGAGCAGTACTTC
CASTNDRGGYEQYF
>-|TRBJ2-7|-|TRBV7-9
TGTGCCAGCAGCTTATTGGCACAATCGGACTACGAGCAGTACTTC
CASSLLAQSDYEQYF
>few|TRBJ1-2|TRBD1|TRBV3-1
TGTGCCAGCGGACTGACAGGGGTGGATGGCTACACCTTC
CASGLTGVDGYTF
>few|TRBJ2-2|TRBD2|TRBV6-2/TRBV6-3
TGTGCCAGCAGTTACTACGGCGGGGGAACCGGGGAGCTGTTTTTT
CASSYYGGGTGELFF
>few|TRBJ2-2|-|TRBV5-6
TGTGCCAGCAGCTTTCGGTGGTACACCGGGGAGCTGTTTTTT
CASSFRWYTGELFF
>many|TRBJ2-2|-|TRBV5-1
TGCGCCAGCAGCTTGGCGGCCTGGGGGGAAACCGGGGAGCTGTTTTTT
CASSLAAWGETGELFF